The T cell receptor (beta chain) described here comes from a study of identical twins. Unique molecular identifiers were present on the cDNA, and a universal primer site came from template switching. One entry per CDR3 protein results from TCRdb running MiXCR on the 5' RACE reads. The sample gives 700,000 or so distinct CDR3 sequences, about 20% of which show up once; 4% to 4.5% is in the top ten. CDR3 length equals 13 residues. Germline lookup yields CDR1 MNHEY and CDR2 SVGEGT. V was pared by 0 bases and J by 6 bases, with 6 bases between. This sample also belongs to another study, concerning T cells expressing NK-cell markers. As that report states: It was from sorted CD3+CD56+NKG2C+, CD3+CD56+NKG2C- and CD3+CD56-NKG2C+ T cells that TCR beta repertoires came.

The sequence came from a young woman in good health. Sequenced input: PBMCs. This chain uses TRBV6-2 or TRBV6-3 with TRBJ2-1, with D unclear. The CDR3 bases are TGTGCCAGCAGTTACTCGAACGTCAATGAGCAGTTCTTC. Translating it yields CASSYSNVNEQFF.